This entry lists 16 T cell receptor beta chains sequenced from one sample in a study of beta chain features in type 1 diabetes. Expressed TCRB transcripts were sequenced because the isolated RNA had all been reverse transcribed beforehand. The method was immunoSEQ multiplex PCR; TCRdb's version includes in-frame clones alone and lacks a portion of them. This sample has hundreds of thousands of clones; roughly 15% occur once, and the top ten carry about 0.097%. The sequencing input was naive CD4+ T cells from blood. The source of these receptors is a young man in good health.

The gene calls are TRBV2 and TRBJ2-1; D may be TRBD1 (6 bases). CDR1 is SNHLY and CDR2 is FYNNEI in the germline V gene. V lost 6 bases, J lost 4 bases, and 10 bases lay in between. The CDR3 totals 13 residues. The CDR3 DNA is TGTGCCAGCAGACGGGACAATTACAATGAGCAGTTCTTC. Translating gives CASRRDNYNEQFF.

There are a few counts of this clone. The rearrangement links TRBV15 to TRBJ2-1, with D perhaps matching TRBD1 or TRBD2 (5 bases each). CDR3 length: 14 residues. With 5 bases removed from V and 8 bases from J, the gap between germline ends came to 16 bases. Germline CDR1 and CDR2: LNHNV and YYDKDF (reference sequence). CDR3: CATSRLGARDEQFF. In DNA, the CDR3 is TGTGCCACCAGCCGCCTCGGGGCAAGGGATGAGCAGTTCTTC.

V and J are TRBV7-2 and TRBJ2-7; weak D call: TRBD2 (5 bases). The CDR3 is 14 amino acids. Trimming stripped 3 bases from V and 6 bases from J, with 15 bases between. The germline V gene has CDR1 SGHTA and CDR2 FQGNSA. CDR3 amino acids: CASSFFRGSSEQYF. CDR3 DNA: TGTGCCAGCAGCTTTTTTCGGGGATCGAGCGAGCAGTACTTC.

The V gene is TRBV5-1, the J gene TRBJ2-1; D may correspond to TRBD1 or TRBD2 (6 bases each). Trimming removed 3 bases at V and 12 bases at J, with 22 bases between. The germline CDR1 and CDR2 sequences are SGHRS and YFSETQ. The CDR3 contains 15 residues. The CDR3 DNA reads TGCGCCAGCAGCTCCCTTCGGGACAAGGGACTTCGGCAGTTCTTC. This translates into CASSSLRDKGLRQFF.

The chain recombines TRBV18 with TRBJ2-5, with D unclear. The CDR3 is made up of 14 amino acids. V was clipped by 1 base and J by 5 bases, with 11 bases between them. Germline loops: CDR1 KGHSH, CDR2 LQKENI. The CDR3 DNA is TGTGCCAGCTCACCACAGAGTGGGCGTGAGACCCAGTACTTC. Translation: CASSPQSGRETQYF. Full variable domain (rest looked up from reference TRBV18 and TRBJ2-5): NAGVMQNPRHLVRRRGQEARLRCSPMKGHSHVYWYRQLPEEGLKFMVYLQKENIIDESGMPKERFSAEFPKEGPSILRIQQVVRGDSAAYFCASSPQSGRETQYFGPGTRLLVL.

This clone has more than one count but fewer than ten. The junction departs from germline at one end; a sequencing error may be responsible. The chain carries TRBV29-1 and TRBJ2-1; TRBD2 matches at 9 bases. Germline V gene lookup returns CDR1 SQVTM and CDR2 ANQGSEA. This CDR3 contains 12 residues. The CDR3 DNA reads TGCAGCGTTCGCGTGGGCAGCGGGAGGTACGTCTTC. Translated, it gives CSVRVGSGRYVF.

This clone turned up a few times. V is TRBV5-1 and J is TRBJ2-3; the D gene could be TRBD1 or TRBD2 (5 bases each). CDR3 size: 15 residues. With 2 bases removed from V and 0 bases from J, the gap between germline ends came to 10 bases. CDR1 and CDR2 (germline): SGHRS, YFSETQ. The CDR3 region has the DNA TGCGCCAGCAGCTTCGCTGGGGGAAGCACAGATACGCAGTATTTT. Encoded protein: CASSFAGGSTDTQYF.

The chain links TRBV4-2 to TRBJ1-1, with D maybe TRBD1 (5 bases). V gave up 4 bases and J gave up 10 bases, with 19 bases separating them. The CDR3 runs 14 residues. Germline CDR1 LGHNA, CDR2 YNFKEQ. CDR3 DNA: TGTGCCAGCAGCCGGGACGGGGAGGGTGGGTCAGCTTTCTTT. Amino acid sequence: CASSRDGEGGSAFF.

The V call is TRBV25-1, the J call TRBJ1-1; D is uncertain. In germline, CDR1 is MGHDK, CDR2 SYGVNS. This CDR3 spans 11 amino acids. The V and J ends lost 3 bases and 3 bases respectively, with 2 bases between them. The CDR3 nucleotides are TGTGCCAGCAGTGAGCACACTGAAGCTTTCTTT. Protein: CASSEHTEAFF. Based on the CDR3 plus reference TRBV25-1 and TRBJ1-1, the full variable domain is EADIYQTPRYLVIGTGKKITLECSQTMGHDKMYWYQQDPGMELHLIHYSYGVNSTEKGDLSSESTVSRIRTEHFPLTLESARPSHTSQYLCASSEHTEAFFGQGTRLTVV.

This clone was counted between two and nine times. The chain combines TRBV5-1 with TRBJ2-3; 9 bases fit TRBD2. The germline V gene has CDR1 SGHRS and CDR2 YFSETQ. Losses at the gene ends were 4 bases for V and 2 bases for J; bases not matched to a gene: 5. The CDR3 extends over 15 amino acids. The CDR3 DNA sequence: TGCGCCAGCAGCGCAGCGGGAGGATCCACAGATACGCAGTATTTT. Amino acid sequence: CASSAAGGSTDTQYF.

This sequence joins TRBV7-3 and TRBJ2-5; 7 bases match TRBD1. Germline V lookup: CDR1 SGHTA, CDR2 FQGTGA. The CDR3 runs to 15 residues. V gave up 0 bases and J gave up 0 bases; unmatched junction bases: 1. CDR3 sequence: CASSLTGTDQETQYF. CDR3 in DNA: TGTGCCAGCAGCTTAACCGGGACAGACCAAGAGACCCAGTACTTC.

This clone was detected a few times. V gene TRBV28 combines with J gene TRBJ1-4; D not certain. Germline V lookup: CDR1 MDHEN, CDR2 SYDVKM. The CDR3 extends over 14 amino acids. V lost 5 bases and J 5 bases, leaving 12 bases between the germline ends. CDR3 sequence reads: CASSSPVLNEKLFF. The CDR3, as DNA: TGTGCCAGCAGTAGCCCAGTACTCAATGAAAAACTGTTTTTT.

This chain links TRBV6-6 with TRBJ2-7; 8 nucleotides match TRBD1. V lost 6 bases to trimming and J lost 5 bases; unmatched junction nucleotides: 12. Germline CDR1 is MNHNY and CDR2 is SVGAGI (reference sequence). There are 15 residues in the CDR3. In DNA, the CDR3 is TGTGCCAGCAGCCAACTGGGGCAGGGGGCCCACGAGCAGTACTTC. Protein product: CASSQLGQGAHEQYF.

This clone was seen only a few times. This CDR3 is CAISDTGRSYEQYF. CDR3 nucleotide sequence: TGTGCCATCAGTGATACCGGGAGGAGCTACGAGCAGTACTTC. The chain uses TRBV10-3 and TRBJ2-7; TRBD2 aligns across 7 bases. Germline V lookup: CDR1 ENHRY, CDR2 SYGVKD. The junction had 5 bases not matched to a gene; V was cut back by 3 bases and J by 3 bases. CDR3 length: 14 amino acids.

This clone was counted a few times. This rearrangement joins TRBV6-6 to TRBJ2-7; TRBD2 aligns across 10 bases. V lost 1 base, J lost 5 bases, and 8 bases stayed unmatched. CDR3 size: 16 residues. Germline CDR1 is MNHNY and CDR2 is SVGAGI (reference sequence). The chain's CDR3 is CASSYYPSGRGNEQYF. The CDR3 region has the DNA TGTGCCAGCAGTTACTATCCTAGCGGGAGAGGTAACGAGCAGTACTTC.

The rearrangement links TRBV10-3 to TRBJ2-1; D perhaps matches TRBD1 (5 bases). The CDR3 has 15 residues. V dropped 10 bases and J dropped 4 bases, with 20 bases sitting between them. CDR1 and CDR2 from the germline V gene are ENHRY and SYGVKD. The CDR3 nucleotides are TGTGCCACCCTTTCAAGTGACAGAACTTACAATGAGCAGTTCTTC. It codes for CATLSSDRTYNEQFF.